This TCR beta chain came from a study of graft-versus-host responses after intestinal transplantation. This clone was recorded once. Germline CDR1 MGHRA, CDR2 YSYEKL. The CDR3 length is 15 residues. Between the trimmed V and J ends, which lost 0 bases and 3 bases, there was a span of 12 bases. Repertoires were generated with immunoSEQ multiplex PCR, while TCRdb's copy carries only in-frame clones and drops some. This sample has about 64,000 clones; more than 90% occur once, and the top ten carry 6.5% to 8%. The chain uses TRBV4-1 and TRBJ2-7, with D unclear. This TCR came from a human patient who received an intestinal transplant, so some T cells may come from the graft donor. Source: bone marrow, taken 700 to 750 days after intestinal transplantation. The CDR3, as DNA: TGCGCCAGCAGCCAAGAGCTGATCCAAAACTACGAGCAGTACTTC. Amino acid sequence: CASSQELIQNYEQYF.